This T cell receptor (beta chain) was sequenced in a study of blood T cell repertoires in COVID-19. This clone has a single count. CDR1 is SGHRS, CDR2 YFSETQ, per germline. The CDR3 has 15 residues. V lost 4 bases, J lost 6 bases, and 16 bases lay in between. The assay was immunoSEQ multiplex PCR, and TCRdb's table has in-frame clones only and misses some. The sample comprises roughly 100,000 clones, 87% of which are singletons, and around 2% rests with the top ten. Sequencing was carried out using peripheral blood. The source of this sequence is a man between 50 and 59 years old with active COVID-19. The chain combines TRBV5-1 with TRBJ2-2; possible D gene TRBD1, 6 bases. The CDR3 DNA is TGCGCCAGCAGCCCAGTGTCTGGGACATCCGGGGAGCTGTTTTTT. This gives the protein CASSPVSGTSGELFF.